The rows below give T cell receptor beta chains drawn from one sample of a study of blood T cell repertoires in COVID-19. This table comes from immunoSEQ multiplex PCR, and its TCRdb copy is limited to in-frame clones, with some not included. Of some 65,000 clones listed, roughly 92% are singletons. The specimen was peripheral blood. The source is a man between 70 and 80 years old with active COVID-19. The CDR3 runs from the conserved cysteine through the conserved F or W. The order of the fields is clone size, D gene, V gene, J gene, CDR3 protein, CDR3 DNA. The D gene is left open where the match is weak. Clone size is given for some rows only: seen once, a few or many times, or a class if the clone is expanded.

>NA|TRBD2|TRBV7-9|TRBJ2-3
CASSSLRVSGDTDTQYF
TGTGCCAGCAGCTCCCTTCGGGTTAGCGGGGACACAGATACGCAGTATTTT
>NA|NA|TRBV5-1|TRBJ2-5
CASSGVGGQETQYF
TGCGCCAGCAGCGGGGTGGGGGGCCAAGAGACCCAGTACTTC
>NA|TRBD1|TRBV6-5|TRBJ2-1
CASSSKRTGTYNEQFF
TGTGCCAGCAGTTCCAAAAGGACAGGAACCTACAATGAGCAGTTCTTC
>NA|TRBD1|TRBV19|TRBJ2-5
CASSIGRQGAWETQYF
TGTGCCAGTAGTATCGGTCGCCAGGGGGCATGGGAGACCCAGTACTTC
>NA|NA|TRBV15|TRBJ1-5
CATSRGGGSNQPQHF
TGTGCCACCAGCAGAGGTGGGGGGAGCAATCAGCCCCAGCATTTT
>NA|NA|TRBV12-3/TRBV12-4|TRBJ2-5
CASSFYSQETQYF
TGTGCCAGCAGTTTCTACAGTCAAGAGACCCAGTACTTC
>NA|NA|TRBV6-5|TRBJ1-1
CASSYSTAGLGTEAFF
TGTGCCAGCAGTTATTCAACGGCGGGGCTGGGGACTGAAGCTTTCTTT
>NA|TRBD1|TRBV7-9|TRBJ1-2
CASSLWTGGGYTF
TGTGCCAGCAGCTTATGGACAGGGGGAGGCTACACCTTC
>NA|NA|TRBV7-9|TRBJ2-1
CASSRTFGEQFF
TGTGCCAGCAGCCGGACATTTGGTGAGCAGTTCTTC
>NA|TRBD1|TRBV2|TRBJ1-6
CASSEEGMFVGDRGRDSPLHF
TGTGCCAGCAGTGAAGAAGGGATGTTTGTGGGGGACAGGGGGCGAGATTCACCCCTCCACTTT
>once|TRBD2|TRBV12-5|TRBJ2-1
CASGLRGDSYNEQFF
TGTGCTAGTGGTTTGCGGGGGGACTCCTACAATGAGCAGTTCTTC
>NA|TRBD2|TRBV2|TRBJ2-5
CASTVAGGLETQYF
TGTGCCAGCACGGTAGCGGGGGGGCTCGAGACCCAGTACTTC
>NA|NA|TRBV19|TRBJ1-5
CASSSYGRDQPQHF
TGTGCCAGTAGTTCCTATGGGAGGGATCAGCCCCAGCATTTT
>NA|NA|TRBV5-8|TRBJ2-3
CASSLLGAYTDTQYF
TGTGCCAGCAGCTTGCTGGGGGCCTACACAGATACGCAGTATTTT
>NA|NA|TRBV4-3|TRBJ2-1
CASSQAPPRGNNEQFF
TGCGCCAGCAGCCAAGCTCCTCCGCGAGGGAATAATGAGCAGTTCTTC
>NA|NA|TRBV7-8|TRBJ1-4
CASSLQGPNEKLFF
TGTGCCAGCAGCCTACAGGGTCCGAATGAAAAACTGTTTTTT
>NA|NA|TRBV15|TRBJ1-3
CATSRDYAGFGNTIYF
TGTGCCACCAGCAGAGATTATGCGGGGTTTGGAAACACCATATATTTT
>NA|TRBD2|TRBV6-2/TRBV6-3|TRBJ2-2
CASSSSAGGFDTGELFF
TGTGCCAGCAGTTCCTCGGCGGGGGGGTTTGACACCGGGGAGCTGTTTTTT
>NA|NA|TRBV12-3/TRBV12-4|TRBJ1-2
CASSSRAEHGYTF
TGTGCCAGCAGTTCCAGGGCTGAGCATGGCTACACCTTC
>NA|TRBD1|TRBV4-1|TRBJ1-5
CASSQTGGWNSGNQPQHF
TGCGCCAGCAGCCAAACAGGGGGTTGGAATTCTGGCAATCAGCCCCAGCATTTT
>NA|TRBD1|TRBV2|TRBJ1-2
CASSEGQGGGGYTF
TGTGCCAGCAGTGAGGGGCAAGGGGGCGGGGGCTACACCTTC
>few|TRBD1|TRBV7-3|TRBJ1-6
CASSATGAGSPLHF
TGTGCCAGCAGCGCTACAGGGGCTGGGTCACCCCTCCACTTT
>NA|TRBD1|TRBV6-2/TRBV6-3|TRBJ1-3
CASSPSGGRYTIYF
TGTGCCAGCAGTCCCTCAGGGGGTAGGTACACCATATATTTT
>NA|TRBD2|TRBV3-1/TRBV3-2|TRBJ2-3
CASSHTAGGTDTQYF
TGTGCCAGCAGCCATACAGCGGGGGGAACAGATACGCAGTATTTT
>NA|NA|TRBV6-5|TRBJ1-1
CASRDRGGNTEAFF
TGTGCCAGCAGGGACCGGGGGGGGAACACTGAAGCTTTCTTT
>NA|TRBD2|TRBV10-3|TRBJ2-2
CAISVGTSGTGELFF
TGTGCCATCAGTGTTGGGACTAGCGGCACCGGGGAGCTGTTTTTT
>NA|TRBD2|TRBV4-3|TRBJ2-2
CASSQDVYGGVSGELFF
TGCGCCAGCAGCCAAGATGTTTACGGGGGGGTGTCAGGGGAGCTGTTTTTT
>NA|TRBD1|TRBV20-1|TRBJ1-2
CSATDRGYGYTF
TGCAGTGCTACTGACAGGGGGTATGGCTACACCTTC
>NA|TRBD1|TRBV6-5|TRBJ2-7
CASSRDRGAVQYF
TGTGCCAGCAGCCGGGACAGGGGAGCGGTGCAGTACTTC
>NA|NA|TRBV7-2|TRBJ2-5
CASSLQGHNQETQYF
TGTGCCAGCAGCCTCCAGGGGCACAACCAAGAGACCCAGTACTTC
>NA|TRBD2|TRBV10-3|TRBJ2-1
CAISESGRGGSDEQFF
TGTGCCATCAGTGAGTCTGGGCGGGGGGGTTCGGATGAGCAGTTCTTC
>NA|NA|TRBV7-8|TRBJ2-1
CASSLGLTPWFF
TGTGCCAGCAGCTTAGGCCTTACACCATGGTTCTTC
>NA|NA|TRBV5-1|TRBJ1-5
CASSFGGGGQPQHF
TGCGCCAGCAGCTTTGGGGGAGGAGGACAGCCCCAGCATTTT
>NA|NA|TRBV11-3|TRBJ2-7
CASSLDSLLYEQYF
TGTGCCAGCAGCTTAGACTCACTACTATACGAGCAGTACTTC
>NA|NA|TRBV2|TRBJ1-3
CASSLGQNRNTIYF
TGTGCCAGCTCATTAGGACAGAATAGAAACACCATATATTTT
>NA|NA|TRBV7-9|TRBJ2-3
CASSYSSFVDTQYF
TGTGCCAGCAGCTACTCGAGTTTCGTAGATACGCAGTATTTT
>NA|TRBD2|TRBV5-1|TRBJ2-3
CASSFTSGGTDTQYF
TGCGCCAGCAGCTTTACTAGCGGGGGGACAGATACGCAGTATTTT
>NA|NA|TRBV7-6|TRBJ1-4
CASSPGGEGVKLFF
TGTGCCAGCAGCCCCGGGGGGGAGGGTGTAAAACTGTTTTTT
>NA|NA|TRBV9|TRBJ1-2
CASSVADTYGYTF
TGTGCCAGCAGCGTAGCGGACACATATGGCTACACCTTC
>NA|TRBD1|TRBV25-1|TRBJ2-1
CASSESGTGGLNEQFF
TGTGCCAGCAGTGAATCCGGGACAGGGGGCCTCAATGAGCAGTTCTTC
>NA|NA|TRBV3-1/TRBV3-2|TRBJ2-2
CASSHRVQITGELFF
TGTGCCAGCAGCCACCGTGTCCAGATCACCGGGGAGCTGTTTTTT
>NA|NA|TRBV3-1/TRBV3-2|TRBJ1-2
CASSQEDGLDTF
TGTGCCAGCAGCCAAGAAGACGGCCTAGACACCTTC
>few|NA|TRBV6-1|TRBJ1-6
CASSEMNPGDSPLHF
TGTGCCAGCAGTGAAATGAACCCAGGGGATTCACCCCTCCACTTT
>NA|NA|TRBV9|TRBJ1-3
CASSARGNTIYF
TGTGCCAGCAGCGCCAGGGGAAACACCATATATTTT
>few|NA|TRBV5-1|TRBJ2-7
CASSLTLQHRVSSYEQYF
TGCGCCAGCAGCTTGACACTACAACACAGGGTGAGCTCCTACGAGCAGTACTTC
>NA|NA|TRBV5-4|TRBJ1-1
CASSLDAGSNTEAFF
TGTGCCAGCAGCTTGGATGCGGGATCTAACACTGAAGCTTTCTTT
>NA|NA|TRBV27|TRBJ2-1
CASTERRGSYNEQFF
TGTGCCAGCACCGAACGGAGGGGCTCCTACAATGAGCAGTTCTTC
>NA|TRBD1|TRBV4-3|TRBJ2-3
CASSPGTGFTDTQYF
TGCGCCAGCAGCCCCGGGACAGGCTTTACAGATACGCAGTATTTT
>NA|NA|TRBV6-6|TRBJ2-6
CASSRRGVPPGANVLTF
TGTGCCAGCAGTCGCAGGGGGGTTCCCCCTGGGGCCAACGTCCTGACTTTC
>NA|NA|TRBV6-4|TRBJ2-2
CASSPGDTGELFF
TGTGCCAGCAGCCCCGGGGACACCGGGGAGCTGTTTTTT
>NA|TRBD1|TRBV18|TRBJ1-5
CASSPPGQGGNQPQHF
TGTGCCAGCTCACCACCGGGACAGGGAGGCAATCAGCCCCAGCATTTT
>NA|NA|TRBV6-2/TRBV6-3|TRBJ2-7
CASTYSPGGGGVTYEQYF
TGTGCCAGCACATACTCTCCTGGAGGAGGGGGCGTAACCTACGAGCAGTACTTC
>NA|NA|TRBV4-3|TRBJ1-2
CASSQGWTGYYGYTF
TGCGCCAGCAGCCAAGGATGGACTGGGTACTATGGCTACACCTTC
>once|TRBD1|TRBV4-1|TRBJ1-2
CASSQNGQGAPGGYTF
TGCGCCAGCAGCCAAAATGGACAGGGGGCGCCCGGAGGCTACACCTTC
>NA|NA|TRBV6-5|TRBJ1-2
CASSSGGGTNGYTF
TGTGCCAGCAGTTCCGGCGGGGGAACTAATGGCTACACCTTC
>NA|NA|TRBV4-2|TRBJ1-5
CASSLEGGAGQPQHF
TGTGCCAGCAGCCTCGAGGGGGGGGCTGGTCAGCCCCAGCATTTT
>NA|TRBD1|TRBV9|TRBJ1-2
CASSAPTGENYGYTF
TGTGCCAGCAGCGCCCCAACAGGGGAAAACTATGGCTACACCTTC
>NA|TRBD1|TRBV6-6|TRBJ2-3
CASSQGQGADTQYF
TGTGCCAGCAGTCAAGGACAGGGAGCAGATACGCAGTATTTT
>once|NA|TRBV11-2|TRBJ1-2
CASSYRVGGYTF
TGTGCCAGCAGCTACAGGGTGGGTGGCTACACCTTC